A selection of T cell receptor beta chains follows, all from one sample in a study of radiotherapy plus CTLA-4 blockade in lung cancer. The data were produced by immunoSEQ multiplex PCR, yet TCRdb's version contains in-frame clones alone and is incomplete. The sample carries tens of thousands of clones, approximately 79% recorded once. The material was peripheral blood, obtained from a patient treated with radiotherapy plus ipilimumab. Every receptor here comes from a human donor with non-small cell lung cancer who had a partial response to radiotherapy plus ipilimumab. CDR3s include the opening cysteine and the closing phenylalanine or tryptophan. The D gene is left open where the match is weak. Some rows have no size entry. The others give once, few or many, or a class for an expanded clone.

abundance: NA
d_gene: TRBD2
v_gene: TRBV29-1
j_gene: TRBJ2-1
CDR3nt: TGCAGCGTTGACGGGACTAGCGGGGGGATCTCCTACAATGAGCAGTTCTTC
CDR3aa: CSVDGTSGGISYNEQFF

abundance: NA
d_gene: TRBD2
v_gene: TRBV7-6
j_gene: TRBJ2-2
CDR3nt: TGTGCCAGCAGCCTCGGGACTAGCGGCGGGGAGCTGTTTTTT
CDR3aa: CASSLGTSGGELFF

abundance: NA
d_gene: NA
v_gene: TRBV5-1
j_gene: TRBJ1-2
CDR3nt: TGCGCCAGCAGCTTGGAGAGGATGGATGGCTACACCTTC
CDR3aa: CASSLERMDGYTF

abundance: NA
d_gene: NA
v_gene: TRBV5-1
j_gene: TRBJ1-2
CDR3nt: TGCGCCAGCAGCTTGGACGGACTTATCTATGGCTACACCTTC
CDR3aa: CASSLDGLIYGYTF

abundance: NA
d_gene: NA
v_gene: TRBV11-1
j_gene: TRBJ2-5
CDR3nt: TGTGCCAGCAGCCTGGGACCCCGCGGGGCGACCCAGTACTTC
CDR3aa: CASSLGPRGATQYF

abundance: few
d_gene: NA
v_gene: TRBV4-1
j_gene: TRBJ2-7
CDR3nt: TGCGCCAGCAGCCAAGAGGGGGGAGAGCAGTACTTC
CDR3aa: CASSQEGGEQYF

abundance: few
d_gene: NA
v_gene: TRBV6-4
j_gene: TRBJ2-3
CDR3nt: TGTGCCAGCAGTGTCGGTCTGGCCTCCAGGGATACGCAGTATTTT
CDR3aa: CASSVGLASRDTQYF

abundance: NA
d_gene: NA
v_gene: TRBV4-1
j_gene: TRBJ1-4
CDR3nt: TGCGCCAGCAGCCAGGGGAGGGCGGGTGAAAAACTGTTTTTT
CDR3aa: CASSQGRAGEKLFF

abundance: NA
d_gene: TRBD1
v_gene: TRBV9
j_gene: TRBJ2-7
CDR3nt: TGTGCCAGCAGCGTCGGACAGGACTCCAAGTACGAGCAGTACTTC
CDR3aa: CASSVGQDSKYEQYF

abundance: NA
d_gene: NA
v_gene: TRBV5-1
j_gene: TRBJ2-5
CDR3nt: TGCGCCAGCAGCGAGACTAGTCTGGAGACCCAGTACTTC
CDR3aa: CASSETSLETQYF

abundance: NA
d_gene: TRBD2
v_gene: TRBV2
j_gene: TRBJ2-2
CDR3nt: TGTGCCAGCAGTGAAGGTAGCGGGGGCCCGAACACCGGGGAGCTGTTTTTT
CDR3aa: CASSEGSGGPNTGELFF

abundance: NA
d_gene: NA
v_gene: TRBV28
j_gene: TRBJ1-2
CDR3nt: TGTGCCAGCACTCCCCTTTCCGGTGGCTACACCTTC
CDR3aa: CASTPLSGGYTF

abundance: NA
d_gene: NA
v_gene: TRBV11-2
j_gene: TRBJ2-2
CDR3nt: TGTGCCAGCAGCTTAGTTCAGGGAAAAACCGGGGAGCTGTTTTTT
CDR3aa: CASSLVQGKTGELFF

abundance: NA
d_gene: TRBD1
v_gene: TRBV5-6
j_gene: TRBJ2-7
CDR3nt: TGTGCCAGCAGCACCCGATGGACAGGGAACGAGCAGTACTTC
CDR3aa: CASSTRWTGNEQYF

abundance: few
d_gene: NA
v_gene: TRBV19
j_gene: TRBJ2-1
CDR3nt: TGTGCCAGTAGTATTGGTGACAGCTACAATGAGCAGTTCTTC
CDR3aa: CASSIGDSYNEQFF

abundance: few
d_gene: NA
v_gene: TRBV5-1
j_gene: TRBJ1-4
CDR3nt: TGCGCCAGCAGCTTCGGTAAGCCGAATGAAAAACTGTTTTTT
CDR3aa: CASSFGKPNEKLFF

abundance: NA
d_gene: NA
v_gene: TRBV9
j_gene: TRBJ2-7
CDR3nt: TGTGCCAGCAGCCTAGGGCCTGACTCCCCCTACGAGCAGTACTTC
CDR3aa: CASSLGPDSPYEQYF

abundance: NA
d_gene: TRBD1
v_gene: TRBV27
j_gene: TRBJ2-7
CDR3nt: TGTGCCAGCACCCTCGACGGACAGGGGACGGGCGAGCAGTACTTC
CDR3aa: CASTLDGQGTGEQYF

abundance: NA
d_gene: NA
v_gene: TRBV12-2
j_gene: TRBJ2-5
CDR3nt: TGTGCAAGTCGCTTCCCACCCAGGGGGCTAGTTGGGGAGACCCAGTACTTC
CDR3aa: CASRFPPRGLVGETQYF

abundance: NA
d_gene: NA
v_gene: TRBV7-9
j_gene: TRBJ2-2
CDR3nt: TGTGCCAGCAGCTTGCCCCTCCCGACTGACACCGGGGAGCTGTTTTTT
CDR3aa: CASSLPLPTDTGELFF

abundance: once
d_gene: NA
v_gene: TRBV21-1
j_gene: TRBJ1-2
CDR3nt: TGTGCCAGCAGCTCCGGGGGGGGGAACCCTAACTATGGCTACACCTTC
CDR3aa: CASSSGGGNPNYGYTF

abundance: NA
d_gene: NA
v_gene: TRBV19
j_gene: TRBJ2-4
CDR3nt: TGTGCCAGTAGTATACACGAACAGGGTGAGGCCAAAAACATTCAGTACTTC
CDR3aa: CASSIHEQGEAKNIQYF

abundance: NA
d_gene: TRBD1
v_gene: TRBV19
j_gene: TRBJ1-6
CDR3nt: TGTGCCAGTAGTAACCGCGGGACAGGTCAGGATTCACCCCTCCACTTT
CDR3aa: CASSNRGTGQDSPLHF

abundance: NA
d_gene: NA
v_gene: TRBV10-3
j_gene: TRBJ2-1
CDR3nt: TGTGCCATCAGTCGGGCAGGGCTCTACAATGAGCAGTTCTTC
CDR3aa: CAISRAGLYNEQFF

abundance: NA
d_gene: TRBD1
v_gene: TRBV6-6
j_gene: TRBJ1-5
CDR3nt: TGTGCCAGCAGCTTAAAGGACAGGGTTAACAATCAGCCCCAGCATTTT
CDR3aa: CASSLKDRVNNQPQHF

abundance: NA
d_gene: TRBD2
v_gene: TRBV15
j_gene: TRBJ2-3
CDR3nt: TGTGCCACCAGCAGAGAACTAGCGGGATACACAGATACGCAGTATTTT
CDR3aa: CATSRELAGYTDTQYF

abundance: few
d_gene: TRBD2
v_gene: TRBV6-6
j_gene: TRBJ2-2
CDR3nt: TGTGCCAGCAGTTACTCCCGGGGGGAGAACACCGGGGAGCTGTTTTTT
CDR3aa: CASSYSRGENTGELFF

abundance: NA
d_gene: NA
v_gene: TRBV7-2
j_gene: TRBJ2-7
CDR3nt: TGTGCCAGCAGCTTATCAGGTATGGCCGAGCAGTACTTC
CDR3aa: CASSLSGMAEQYF

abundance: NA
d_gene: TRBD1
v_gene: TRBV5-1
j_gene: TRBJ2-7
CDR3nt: TGCGCCAGCACTATCGGGACAGGGGCCTACGAGCAGTACTTC
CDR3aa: CASTIGTGAYEQYF

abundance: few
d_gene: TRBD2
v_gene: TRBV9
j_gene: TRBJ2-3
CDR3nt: TGTGCCAGCACCGCTTCAGCGGGGGGGCCCACAGATACGCAGTATTTT
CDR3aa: CASTASAGGPTDTQYF